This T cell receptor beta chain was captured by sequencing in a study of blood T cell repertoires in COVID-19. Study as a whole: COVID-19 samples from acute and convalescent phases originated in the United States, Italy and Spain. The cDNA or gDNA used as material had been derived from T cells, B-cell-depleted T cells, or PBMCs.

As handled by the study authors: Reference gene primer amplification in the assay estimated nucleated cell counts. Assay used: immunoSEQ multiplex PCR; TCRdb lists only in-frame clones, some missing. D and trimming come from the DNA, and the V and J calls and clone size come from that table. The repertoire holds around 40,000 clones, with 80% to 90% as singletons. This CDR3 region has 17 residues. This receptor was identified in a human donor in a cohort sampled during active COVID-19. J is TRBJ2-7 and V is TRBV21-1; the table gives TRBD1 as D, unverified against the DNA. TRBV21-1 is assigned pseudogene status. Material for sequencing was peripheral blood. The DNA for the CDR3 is TGTGCCAGCAGCCCCCCCCTGCGGGCAGGGGGCTCCTACGAGCAGTACTTC. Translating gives CASSPPLRAGGSYEQYF.